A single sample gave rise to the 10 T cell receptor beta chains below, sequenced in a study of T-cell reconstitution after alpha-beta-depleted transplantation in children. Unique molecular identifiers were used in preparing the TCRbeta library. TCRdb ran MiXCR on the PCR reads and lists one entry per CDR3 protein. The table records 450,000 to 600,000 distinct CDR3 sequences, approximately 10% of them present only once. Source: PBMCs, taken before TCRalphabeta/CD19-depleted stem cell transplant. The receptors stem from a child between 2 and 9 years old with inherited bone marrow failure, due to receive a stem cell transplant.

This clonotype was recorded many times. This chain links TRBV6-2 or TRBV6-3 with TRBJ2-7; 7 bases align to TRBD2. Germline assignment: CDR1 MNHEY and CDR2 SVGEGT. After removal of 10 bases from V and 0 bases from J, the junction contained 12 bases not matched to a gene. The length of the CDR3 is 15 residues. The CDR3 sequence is CAIARPGLTSYEQYF. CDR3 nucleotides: TGTGCCATAGCGAGACCGGGACTAACCTCCTACGAGCAGTACTTC.

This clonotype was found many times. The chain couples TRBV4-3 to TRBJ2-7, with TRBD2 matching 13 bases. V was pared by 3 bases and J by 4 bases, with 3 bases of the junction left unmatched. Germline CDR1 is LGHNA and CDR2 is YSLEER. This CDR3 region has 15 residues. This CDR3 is CASSHGTSGAYEQYF. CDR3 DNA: TGCGCCAGCAGCCACGGGACTAGCGGGGCATACGAGCAGTACTTC.

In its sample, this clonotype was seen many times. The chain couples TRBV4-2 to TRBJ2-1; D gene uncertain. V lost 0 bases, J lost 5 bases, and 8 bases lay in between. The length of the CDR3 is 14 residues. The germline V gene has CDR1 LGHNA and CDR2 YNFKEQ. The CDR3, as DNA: TGTGCCAGCAGCCAAGAAAGCTGGCACAATGAGCAGTTCTTC. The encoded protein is CASSQESWHNEQFF.

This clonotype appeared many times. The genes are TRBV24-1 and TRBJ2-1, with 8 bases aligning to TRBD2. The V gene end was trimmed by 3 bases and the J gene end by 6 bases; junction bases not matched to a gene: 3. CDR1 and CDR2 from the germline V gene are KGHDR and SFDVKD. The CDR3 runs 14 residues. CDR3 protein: CATSDHGGANEQFF. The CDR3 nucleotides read TGTGCCACCAGTGATCACGGGGGGGCCAATGAGCAGTTCTTC.

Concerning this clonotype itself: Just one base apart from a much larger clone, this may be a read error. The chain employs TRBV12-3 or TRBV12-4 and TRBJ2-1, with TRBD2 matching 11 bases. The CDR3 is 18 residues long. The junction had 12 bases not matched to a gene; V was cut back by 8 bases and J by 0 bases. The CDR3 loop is CASSPLGTSGNSYNEQFF. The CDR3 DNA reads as TGTGCCAGCTCCCCATTAGGGACTAGCGGAAACTCCTACAATGAGCAGTTCTTC.

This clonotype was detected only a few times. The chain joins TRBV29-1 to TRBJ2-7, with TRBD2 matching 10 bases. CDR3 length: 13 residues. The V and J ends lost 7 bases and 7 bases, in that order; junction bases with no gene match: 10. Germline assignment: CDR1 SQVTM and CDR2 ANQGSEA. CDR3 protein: CSATLAGVVEQYF. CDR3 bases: TGCAGCGCTACCCTAGCGGGAGTAGTAGAGCAGTACTTC.

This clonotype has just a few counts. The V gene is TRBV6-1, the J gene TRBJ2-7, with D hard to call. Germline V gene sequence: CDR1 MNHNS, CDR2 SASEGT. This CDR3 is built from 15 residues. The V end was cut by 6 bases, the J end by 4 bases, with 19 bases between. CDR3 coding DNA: TGTGCCAGCAGCCAAGACTCAATACGTCGTTACGAGCAGTACTTC. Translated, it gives CASSQDSIRRYEQYF.

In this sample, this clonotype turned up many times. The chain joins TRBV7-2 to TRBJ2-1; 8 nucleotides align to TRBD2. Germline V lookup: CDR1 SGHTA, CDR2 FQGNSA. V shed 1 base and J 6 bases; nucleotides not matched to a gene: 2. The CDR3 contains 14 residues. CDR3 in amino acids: CASSLVTSVNEQFF. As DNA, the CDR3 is TGTGCCAGCAGCTTAGTGACTAGCGTCAATGAGCAGTTCTTC.

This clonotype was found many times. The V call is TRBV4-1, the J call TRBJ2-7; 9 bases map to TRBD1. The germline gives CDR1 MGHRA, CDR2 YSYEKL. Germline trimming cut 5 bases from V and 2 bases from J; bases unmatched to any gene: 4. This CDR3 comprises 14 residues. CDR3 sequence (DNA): TGCGCCAGCAGCGACGGGACAGGGCCCTACGAGCAGTACTTC. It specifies CASSDGTGPYEQYF.

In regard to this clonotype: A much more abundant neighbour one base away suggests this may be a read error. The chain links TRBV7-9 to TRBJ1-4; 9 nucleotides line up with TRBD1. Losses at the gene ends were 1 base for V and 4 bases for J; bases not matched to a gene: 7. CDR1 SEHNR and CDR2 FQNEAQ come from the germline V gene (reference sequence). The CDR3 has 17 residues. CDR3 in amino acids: CASSLDGQGPINEKLFF. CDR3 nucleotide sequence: TGTGCCAGCAGCTTAGACGGACAGGGGCCTATTAATGAAAAACTGTTTTTT. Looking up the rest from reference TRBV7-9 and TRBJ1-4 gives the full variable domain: DTGVSQNPRHKITKRGQNVTFRCDPISEHNRLYWYRQTLGQGPEFLTYFQNEAQLEKSRLLSDRFSAERPKGSFSTLEIQRTEQGDSAMYLCASSLDGQGPINEKLFFGSGTQLSVL.